This T cell receptor beta chain is from a study of a mutant IDH1 vaccine in newly diagnosed glioma. About the study: At weeks 1, 3, 5, 7, 11, 15, 19 and 23, patients received a vaccination, eight in all.

The time point was: week 23, last vaccination. One vaccine dose held 300 ug of mutant IDH1 20-mer peptide and came with topical imiquimod. The assay was immunoSEQ multiplex PCR, and TCRdb's table has in-frame clones only and misses some. Of about 56,000 clones in the sample, about 87% are singletons; the top ten hold more than 1.1%. Note on this clone: As yet, its antigen is unknown.

Deletions cut 5 bases from V and 6 bases from J, with 13 bases between. Germline CDR1 LNHDA, CDR2 SQIVND (reference sequence). The length of the CDR3 is 14 residues. This rearrangement joins TRBV19 to TRBJ1-4; tentative D call: TRBD1 (5 bases). The sample was PBMCs, taken from a glioma patient whose treatment included an IDH1 peptide vaccine. The receptor's source is a man aged 40-50 years with glioma. DNA for the CDR3: TGTGCCAGTAGTTGGGGCGGAGGGGATGAAAAACTGTTTTTT. This translates into CASSWGGGDEKLFF. The full variable domain, rest sourced from reference TRBV19 and TRBJ1-4, is DGGITQSPKYLFRKEGQNVTLSCEQNLNHDAMYWYRQDPGQGLRLIYYSQIVNDFQKGDIAEGYSVSREKKESFPLTVTSAQKNPTAFYLCASSWGGGDEKLFFGSGTQLSVL.